This paragraph covers one T cell receptor (beta chain) sequence. Its antigen is not identified. The PCR was carried out with 60 Vbeta primers and 13 Jbeta primers. The protocol was immunoSEQ multiplex PCR, while the TCRdb copy is restricted to in-frame clones and leaves out a portion. This repertoire includes some 180,000 clones. This specimen comes from a study of cytomegalovirus exposure and HLA in healthy donors. Study summary: Genotyping showed around 80% of some 400 donors falling in the Caucasian-associated ancestry cluster. Regarding the study as a whole: TCR sequences were mostly rare, though some public TCRs occurred in many donors. When a later analysis compared HLA-associated TCR beta chains with equally common others, the HLA-associated chains turned out to be more clonally expanded and to have lower generation probabilities. As was reported, the HLA-A and HLA-B alleles of most subjects were accurately predicted from TCR beta sequences.

This TCR came from a man aged 30 to 39 in good health and CMV-seronegative. The sequencing sample was made of PBMCs.

The CDR3 spells CASSSPGTGLPDTQYF. Here the CDR3 DNA reads TGTGCCAGTAGTTCGCCCGGGACAGGGTTACCAGATACGCAGTATTTT. This chain uses TRBV19 with TRBJ2-3, with 9 bases lining up with TRBD1. Germline V gives CDR1 LNHDA, CDR2 SQIVND (reference sequence). V gave up 5 bases and J gave up 4 bases; unmatched junction bases: 10. This CDR3 comprises 16 residues.